The following is a T cell receptor (beta chain) sequence with its context. Its antigen is currently unknown. This record comes from a study of cytomegalovirus exposure and HLA in healthy donors. Regarding the study as a whole: Many donors carried some public TCRs, although rarity characterized most TCR sequences.

The PCR contained 60 Vbeta and 13 Jbeta primers. The protocol was immunoSEQ multiplex PCR, while the TCRdb copy is restricted to in-frame clones and leaves out a portion. Of around 300,000 clones in the sample, 70% to 90% were seen once. The receptor was derived from a woman aged 18-30 years in good health and CMV-seronegative. The sequenced sample was PBMCs.

The CDR3 nucleotides are TGTGCCAGCAGTGGTACTAGGAGGTATGGCTACACCTTC. This translates into CASSGTRRYGYTF. The chain has TRBV6-1 and TRBJ1-2; D remains ambiguous. V was cut by 4 bases and J by 5 bases, with 11 bases left in between. The CDR3 covers 13 residues. Germline V gives CDR1 MNHNS, CDR2 SASEGT.